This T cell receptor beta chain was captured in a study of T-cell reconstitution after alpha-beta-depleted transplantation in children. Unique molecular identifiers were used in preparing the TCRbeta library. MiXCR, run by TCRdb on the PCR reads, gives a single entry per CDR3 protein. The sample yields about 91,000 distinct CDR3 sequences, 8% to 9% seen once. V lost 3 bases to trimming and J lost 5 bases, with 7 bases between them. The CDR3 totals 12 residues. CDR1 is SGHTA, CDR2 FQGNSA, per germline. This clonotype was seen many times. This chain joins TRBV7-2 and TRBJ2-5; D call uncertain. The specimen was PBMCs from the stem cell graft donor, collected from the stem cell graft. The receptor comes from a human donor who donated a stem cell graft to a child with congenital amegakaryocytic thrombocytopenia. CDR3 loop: CASSFDRETQYF. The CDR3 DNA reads TGTGCCAGCAGCTTTGACCGGGAGACCCAGTACTTC.